Shown below are 17 T cell receptor beta chains from a single sample sequenced in a study of blood T cells in healthy people across ages. A second PCR, run for 7 to 11 cycles, used a sample-barcoded 5' primer plus a J-beta primer mix. TCRdb recomputed calls from the 5' RACE reads with MiXCR, one row per CDR3 protein. The sample shows hundreds of thousands of distinct CDR3 sequences, around 27% of them seen only once. A further study also used this sample, focusing on T cells of mothers and their children.

Sequencing input: blood. The origin of the receptors is a boy between 2 and 10 years old in good health.

This clonotype was recorded a few times. The chain employs TRBV30 and TRBJ2-6, with D possibly matching TRBD1 (6 bases). V was pared by 4 bases and J by 0 bases, with 13 bases between. The V gene's germline CDR1 is GTSNPN and CDR2 SVGIG (reference sequence). The CDR3 has 16 residues. In DNA form, the CDR3 reads TGTGCCTGGAACTCACAGGGCCTCTCTGGGGCCAACGTCCTGACTTTC. Its translation is CAWNSQGLSGANVLTF.

The rearrangement joins TRBV19 to TRBJ1-4, with D possibly being TRBD1 (5 bases). The germline CDR1 and CDR2 sequences are LNHDA and SQIVND (reference sequence). The V end lost 3 bases, the J end lost 5 bases, and 13 bases lay between the germline ends. The CDR3 totals 15 residues. The CDR3 region has the DNA TGTGCCAGTAGTATCCCCGGGACTCTAAATGAAAAACTGTTTTTT. It specifies CASSIPGTLNEKLFF. The full variable domain, its missing parts supplied by reference TRBV19 and TRBJ1-4, is DGGITQSPKYLFRKEGQNVTLSCEQNLNHDAMYWYRQDPGQGLRLIYYSQIVNDFQKGDIAEGYSVSREKKESFPLTVTSAQKNPTAFYLCASSIPGTLNEKLFFGSGTQLSVL.

The chain joins TRBV20-1 to TRBJ2-3; 8 bases map to TRBD2. Germline values: CDR1 DFQATT, CDR2 SNEGSKA (reference sequence). The J segment lost 4 bases and the V segment lost 1 base, leaving 4 bases of the junction unmatched. This CDR3 contains 14 residues. The CDR3 DNA reads TGCAGTGCTAGAGTAAGGACTAGCTCAGATACGCAGTATTTT. Residues: CSARVRTSSDTQYF.

This clonotype has more than one count but fewer than ten. This chain connects TRBV7-9 to TRBJ1-1; D is unclear. V lost 1 base and J lost 2, with 8 bases in between. Germline values: CDR1 SEHNR, CDR2 FQNEAQ (reference sequence). The CDR3 sequence is 14 residues long. The CDR3 loop is CASSLGESNTEAFF. CDR3 in DNA: TGTGCCAGCAGCTTAGGTGAGAGCAACACTGAAGCTTTCTTT.

This rearrangement joins TRBV20-1 to TRBJ1-5; D is unresolved. Trimming removed 3 bases at V and 4 bases at J, with 10 bases between. CDR1 and CDR2 (germline): DFQATT, SNEGSKA (reference sequence). This CDR3 is 13 amino acids long. The CDR3 bases are TGCAGTGCTAGTGGTGGCCGAAATCAGCCCCAGCATTTT. The encoded protein is CSASGGRNQPQHF.

The chain links TRBV12-3 or TRBV12-4 to TRBJ1-4; D call uncertain. The length of the CDR3 is 16 residues. V lost 6 bases to trimming and J lost 8 bases, with 22 bases between them. This chain's CDR3 is CASSLIGAQVTEKLFF. DNA of the CDR3: TGTGCCAGCAGCCTGATCGGAGCGCAGGTTACGGAAAAACTGTTTTTT.

The rearrangement links TRBV2 to TRBJ2-5; 14 bases match TRBD2. The J call may be wrong; the DNA end is better matched by TRBJ2-7. Germline lookup yields CDR1 SNHLY and CDR2 FYNNEI. The CDR3 extends over 16 amino acids. This CDR3 is CASSDPGTSGSYEQYF. In nucleotides, the CDR3 is TGTGCCAGCAGTGACCCAGGGACTAGCGGGAGCTACGAGCAGTACTTC.

This clonotype appeared a few times. The rearrangement links TRBV7-2 to TRBJ2-7, with TRBD2 as a possible D gene (6 bases). The closer fit of TRBJ2-1 to the DNA end suggests the J call may be wrong. The CDR3 is 14 residues long. The V gene's germline CDR1 is SGHTA and CDR2 FQGNSA. The CDR3 protein is CASSPGGSTHEQFF. In DNA form, the CDR3 reads TGTGCCAGCAGCCCTGGGGGGAGTACCCATGAGCAGTTCTTC.

This clonotype was detected a few times. The chain links TRBV6-1 to TRBJ1-5; weak D call: TRBD1 (6 bases). CDR3 size: 19 residues. Trimming removed 7 bases at V and 1 base at J, with 26 bases between. Germline V gives CDR1 MNHNS, CDR2 SASEGT. CDR3 in DNA: TGTGCCAGCACACGAGGGGGGGAAGTGGGACGTGGGAGCAATCAGCCCCAGCATTTT. Its protein product is CASTRGGEVGRGSNQPQHF.

This clonotype was detected once. The chain links TRBV24-1 to TRBJ2-7, with TRBD1 identical over 10 bases. The DNA end favors TRBJ2-1, so the J call may be wrong. This CDR3 is 16 amino acids long. Germline-derived CDR1 and CDR2 are KGHDR and SFDVKD. The CDR3 sequence: CATSDTPGQGIDEQFF. CDR3 DNA: TGTGCCACCAGTGATACGCCGGGACAGGGGATCGATGAGCAGTTCTTC.

Only a few counts were recorded for this clonotype. The chain joins TRBV7-2 to TRBJ2-2, with 10 bases that match TRBD2. This CDR3 contains 15 residues. V shed 3 bases and J 7 bases; nucleotides not matched to a gene: 5. The V gene's germline CDR1 is SGHTA and CDR2 FQGNSA. Written as DNA, the CDR3 is TGTGCCAGCAGCTTCTCTAGCGGGAGAATCGGGGAGCTGTTTTTT. Translating gives CASSFSSGRIGELFF. The whole variable domain, filled in from reference TRBV7-2 and TRBJ2-2, reads GAGVSQSPSNKVTEKGKDVELRCDPISGHTALYWYRQSLGQGLEFLIYFQGNSAPDKSGLPSDRFSAERTGGSVSTLTIQRTQQEDSAVYLCASSFSSGRIGELFFGEGSRLTVL.

The chain uses TRBV5-1 and TRBJ1-1, with D possibly TRBD1 on 6 matching bases. CDR1 SGHRS and CDR2 YFSETQ come from the germline V gene. CDR3 length: 14 residues. Trimming took 1 base from V and 7 from J, leaving 14 bases between them. The CDR3 loop reads CASSLNPAQGEAFF. The CDR3 region has the DNA TGCGCCAGCAGCTTGAACCCCGCACAGGGTGAAGCTTTCTTT.

The chain couples TRBV11-2 to TRBJ1-4; TRBD1 is a possible D gene (5 bases). CDR1 is SGHAT, CDR2 FQNNGV, per germline. This CDR3 is built from 14 residues. V lost 5 bases and J lost 4, with 11 bases in between. CDR3 residues: CASSPGSLNEKLFF. DNA for the CDR3: TGTGCCAGCAGCCCAGGGAGTCTTAATGAAAAACTGTTTTTT. Full variable domain (rest looked up from reference TRBV11-2 and TRBJ1-4): EAGVAQSPRYKIIEKRQSVAFWCNPISGHATLYWYQQILGQGPKLLIQFQNNGVVDDSQLPKDRFSAERLKGVDSTLKIQPAKLEDSAVYLCASSPGSLNEKLFFGSGTQLSVL.

The V and J genes are TRBV13 and TRBJ2-2; D gene ambiguous. The length of the CDR3 is 16 residues. Germline V gene lookup returns CDR1 PRHDT and CDR2 FYEKMQ (reference sequence). Trimming removed 1 base from V and 1 base from J, with 10 bases in between. CDR3 DNA sequence: TGTGCCAGCAGCTTAGTTCTAGTCGAGAACACCGGGGAGCTGTTTTTT. It encodes CASSLVLVENTGELFF.

This clonotype was observed many times. The rearrangement links TRBV20-1 to TRBJ2-5; possible D gene TRBD2, 5 bases. Germline CDR1 is DFQATT and CDR2 is SNEGSKA (reference sequence). The CDR3 runs to 14 residues. The ends were cut back, 5 bases at V and 2 bases at J, with 15 bases in the middle. The CDR3 protein is CSASVTGEQETQYF. CDR3 DNA sequence: TGCAGTGCTTCTGTCACCGGGGAACAAGAGACCCAGTACTTC.

In its sample, this clonotype was seen a few times. The V and J genes are TRBV2 and TRBJ1-4; D gene uncertain. This CDR3 has 14 amino acids. Germline V gene data show CDR1 as SNHLY and CDR2 as FYNNEI. Trimming left V 4 bases short and J 8 bases short, with 14 bases between. Here the CDR3 reads CASSVGRPREKLFF. The DNA for the CDR3 is TGTGCCAGCAGTGTCGGCAGGCCCCGGGAAAAACTGTTTTTT.

As regards this clonotype: Sequence at one end of the junction differs from germline and may be a read error. The chain links TRBV4-1 to TRBJ2-1; the D gene is possibly TRBD2 (6 bases). CDR1 and CDR2 (germline): MGHRA, YSYEKL. The CDR3 covers 14 residues. DNA of the CDR3: TGCGCCAGCAGCCAACGGACTACCTACGATGAGCAGTTCTTC. The encoded protein is CASSQRTTYDEQFF.